The clone carrying this TCR beta chain was counted between two and nine times. No antigen is known for it. Molecular barcoding with unique molecular identifiers was used for the TCRbeta library. Each CDR3 protein is one row after TCRdb ran MiXCR on the PCR reads. Of around 90,000 distinct CDR3 sequences listed, 15% are singletons. The CDR3 is 12 residues long. Germline CDR1 reads DFQATT; CDR2 reads SNEGSKA (reference sequence). Trimming removed 6 bases from V and 5 bases from J, with 11 bases in between. The entry originates in a study of T-cell reconstitution after alpha-beta-depleted transplantation in children. Whole-study findings and limits: As was reported, about two months after transplant, alpha-beta T cells came from several hundred expanded graft clones.

The chain carries TRBV20-1 and TRBJ1-5; no reliable D call. The sample in question was PBMCs, mostly from graft donor cells, obtained 180 days after TCRalphabeta/CD19-depleted stem cell transplant. This TCR came from a male patient aged 2-15 years who had a stem cell transplant for acute lymphoblastic leukemia, so the T cells may come from the graft donor. Here the CDR3 reads CSATRADQPQHF. The CDR3 coding sequence is TGCAGTGCCACAAGGGCCGATCAGCCCCAGCATTTT.